What follows describes a single TCR beta chain. The target antigen is unknown. The study ran its PCR with 60 Vbeta and 13 Jbeta primers. The assay was immunoSEQ multiplex PCR, and TCRdb's table has in-frame clones only and misses some. The repertoire consists of under 85,000 clones, with about two thirds occurring once and the leading ten covering 17%. These data are taken from a study of cytomegalovirus exposure and HLA in healthy donors. Study observations and caveats: An observed cluster of highly shared sequence variants was recorded as a likely sequencing artifact. Among the CMV-associated chains, three were confirmed in vitro as specific for CMV antigens.

V was cut by 6 bases and J by 4 bases, with 16 bases left in between. The CDR3 has 15 residues. Germline V gives CDR1 LNHDA, CDR2 SQIVND (reference sequence). The sample taken for sequencing was PBMCs. This clonotype was obtained from a man between 40 and 49 years old in good health and CMV-seropositive. The chain has TRBV19 and TRBJ1-5; perhaps TRBD1 as D (6 bases). The CDR3 DNA follows: TGTGCCAGTAGCATGGACAGCGTAATAAATCAGCCCCAGCATTTT. Translating it yields CASSMDSVINQPQHF.